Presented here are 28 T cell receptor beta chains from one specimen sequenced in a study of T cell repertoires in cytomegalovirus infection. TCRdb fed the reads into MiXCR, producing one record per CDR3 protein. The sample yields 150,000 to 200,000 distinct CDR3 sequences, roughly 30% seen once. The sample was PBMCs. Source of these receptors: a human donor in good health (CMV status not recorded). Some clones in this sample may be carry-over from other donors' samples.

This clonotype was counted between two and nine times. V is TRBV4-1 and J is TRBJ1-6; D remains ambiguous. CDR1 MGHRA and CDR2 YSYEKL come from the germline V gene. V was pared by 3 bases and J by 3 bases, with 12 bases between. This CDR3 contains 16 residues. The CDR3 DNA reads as TGCGCCAGCAGCCAGAACTCAGAGCTCTATAATTCACCCCTCCACTTT. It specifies CASSQNSELYNSPLHF.

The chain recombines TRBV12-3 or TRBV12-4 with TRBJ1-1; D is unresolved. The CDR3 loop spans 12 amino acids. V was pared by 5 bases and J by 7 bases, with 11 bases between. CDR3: CASSPEGLEAFF. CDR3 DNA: TGTGCCAGCAGTCCGGAAGGGCTTGAAGCTTTCTTT.

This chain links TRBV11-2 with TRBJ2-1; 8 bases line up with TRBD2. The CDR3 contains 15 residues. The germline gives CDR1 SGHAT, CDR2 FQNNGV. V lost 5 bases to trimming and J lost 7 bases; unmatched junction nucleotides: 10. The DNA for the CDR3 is TGTGCCAGCAGCCGGCCTAGCGGGTCGGTAAATGAGCAGTTCTTC. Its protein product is CASSRPSGSVNEQFF. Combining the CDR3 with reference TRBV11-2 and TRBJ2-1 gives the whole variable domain EAGVAQSPRYKIIEKRQSVAFWCNPISGHATLYWYQQILGQGPKLLIQFQNNGVVDDSQLPKDRFSAERLKGVDSTLKIQPAKLEDSAVYLCASSRPSGSVNEQFFGPGTRLTVL.

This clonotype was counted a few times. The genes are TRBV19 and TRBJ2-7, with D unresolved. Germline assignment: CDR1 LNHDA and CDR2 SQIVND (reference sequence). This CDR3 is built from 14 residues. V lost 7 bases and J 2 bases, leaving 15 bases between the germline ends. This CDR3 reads CASTPRTGTYEQYF. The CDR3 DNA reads TGTGCCAGTACCCCCCGGACCGGAACCTACGAGCAGTACTTC.

The CDR3 is CASSLDRRGNQPQHF. The DNA of the CDR3 is TGTGCCAGCAGCTTGGACAGGCGGGGCAATCAGCCCCAGCATTTT. The chain links TRBV12-3 or TRBV12-4 to TRBJ1-5, with TRBD1 matching over 7 bases. The CDR3 totals 15 residues. V lost 6 bases, J lost 2 bases, and 7 bases stayed unmatched.

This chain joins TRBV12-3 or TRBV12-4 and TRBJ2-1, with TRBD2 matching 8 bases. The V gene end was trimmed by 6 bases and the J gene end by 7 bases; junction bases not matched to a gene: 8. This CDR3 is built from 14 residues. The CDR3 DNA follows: TGTGCCAGCAGCCTTAACGGGGGGGGAAATGAGCAGTTCTTC. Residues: CASSLNGGGNEQFF.

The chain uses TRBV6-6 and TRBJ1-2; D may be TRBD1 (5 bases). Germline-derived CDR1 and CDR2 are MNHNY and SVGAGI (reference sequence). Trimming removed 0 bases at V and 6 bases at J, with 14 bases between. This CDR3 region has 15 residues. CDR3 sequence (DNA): TGTGCCAGCAGTTACTCGCTCAGGGAGTGGAATGGCTACACCTTC. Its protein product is CASSYSLREWNGYTF.

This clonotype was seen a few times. CDR3 residues: CASSLRRTEFSGANVLTF. CDR3 DNA sequence: TGTGCCAGCAGCTTAAGGCGGACAGAATTCTCTGGGGCCAACGTCCTGACTTTC. The chain combines TRBV7-2 with TRBJ2-6; weak D call: TRBD1 (6 bases). Germline loops: CDR1 SGHTA, CDR2 FQGNSA. The V end lost 2 bases, the J end lost 0 bases, and 14 bases lay between the germline ends. This CDR3 is 18 amino acids long.

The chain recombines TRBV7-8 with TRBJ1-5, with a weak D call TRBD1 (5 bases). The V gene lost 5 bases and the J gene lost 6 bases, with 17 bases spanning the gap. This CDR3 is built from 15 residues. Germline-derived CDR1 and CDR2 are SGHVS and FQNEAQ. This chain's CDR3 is CASSALQQVIQPQHF. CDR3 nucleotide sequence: TGTGCCAGCAGCGCCCTTCAACAGGTCATTCAGCCCCAGCATTTT.

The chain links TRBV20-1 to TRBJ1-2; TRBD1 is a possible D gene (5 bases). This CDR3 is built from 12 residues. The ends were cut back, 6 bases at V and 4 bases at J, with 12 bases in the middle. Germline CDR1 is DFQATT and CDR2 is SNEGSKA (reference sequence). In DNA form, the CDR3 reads TGCAGTGCCAAGGACAAGGCCTATGGCTACACCTTC. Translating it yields CSAKDKAYGYTF.

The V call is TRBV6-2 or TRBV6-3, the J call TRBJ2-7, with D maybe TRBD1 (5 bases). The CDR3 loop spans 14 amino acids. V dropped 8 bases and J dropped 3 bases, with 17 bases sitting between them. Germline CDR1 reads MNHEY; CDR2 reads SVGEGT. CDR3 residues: CASRVGQGIYEQYF. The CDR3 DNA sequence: TGTGCCAGCCGTGTCGGGCAGGGTATCTACGAGCAGTACTTC.

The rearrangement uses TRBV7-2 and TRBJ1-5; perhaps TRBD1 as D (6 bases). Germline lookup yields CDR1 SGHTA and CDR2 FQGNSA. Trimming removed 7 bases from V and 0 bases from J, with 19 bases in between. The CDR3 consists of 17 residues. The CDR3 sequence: CASIYRGGGHSNQPQHF. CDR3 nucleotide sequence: TGTGCCAGCATCTACCGAGGGGGGGGTCATAGCAATCAGCCCCAGCATTTT.

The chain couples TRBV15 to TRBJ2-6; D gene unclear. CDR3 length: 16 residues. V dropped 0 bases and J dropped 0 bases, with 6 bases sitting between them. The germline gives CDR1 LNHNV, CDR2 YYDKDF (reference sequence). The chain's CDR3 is CATSRDGSSGANVLTF. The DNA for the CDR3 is TGTGCCACCAGCAGAGACGGAAGCTCTGGGGCCAACGTCCTGACTTTC.

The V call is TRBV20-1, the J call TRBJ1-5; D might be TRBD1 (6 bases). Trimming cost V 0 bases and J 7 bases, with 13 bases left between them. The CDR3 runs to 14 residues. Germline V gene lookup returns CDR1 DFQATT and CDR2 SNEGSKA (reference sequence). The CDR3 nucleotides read TGCAGTGCTAGAGAGTGGGCAGGGGAACAGCCCCAGCATTTT. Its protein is CSAREWAGEQPQHF.

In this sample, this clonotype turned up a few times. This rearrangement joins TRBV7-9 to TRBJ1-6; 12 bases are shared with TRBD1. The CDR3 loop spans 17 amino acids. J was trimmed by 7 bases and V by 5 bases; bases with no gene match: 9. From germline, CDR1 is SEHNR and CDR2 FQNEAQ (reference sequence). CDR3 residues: CASSRDRGHRENSPLHF. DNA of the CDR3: TGTGCCAGCAGCCGGGACAGGGGGCATCGGGAGAATTCACCCCTCCACTTT.

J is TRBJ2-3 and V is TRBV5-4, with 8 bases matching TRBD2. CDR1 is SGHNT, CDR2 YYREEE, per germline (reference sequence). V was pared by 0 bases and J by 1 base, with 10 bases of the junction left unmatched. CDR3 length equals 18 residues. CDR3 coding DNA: TGTGCCAGCAGCTTGGGCCTATTTAGGCGGGGGGGCACAGATACGCAGTATTTT. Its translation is CASSLGLFRRGGTDTQYF.

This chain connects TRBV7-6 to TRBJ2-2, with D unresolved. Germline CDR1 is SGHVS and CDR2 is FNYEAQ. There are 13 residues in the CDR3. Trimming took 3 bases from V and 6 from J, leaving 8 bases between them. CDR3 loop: CASSFNSAGELFF. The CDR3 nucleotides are TGTGCCAGCAGCTTTAACTCGGCCGGGGAGCTGTTTTTT. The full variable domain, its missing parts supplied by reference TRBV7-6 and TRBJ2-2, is GAGVSQSPRYKVTKRGQDVALRCDPISGHVSLYWYRQALGQGPEFLTYFNYEAQQDKSGLPNDRFSAERPEGSISTLTIQRTEQRDSAMYRCASSFNSAGELFFGEGSRLTVL.

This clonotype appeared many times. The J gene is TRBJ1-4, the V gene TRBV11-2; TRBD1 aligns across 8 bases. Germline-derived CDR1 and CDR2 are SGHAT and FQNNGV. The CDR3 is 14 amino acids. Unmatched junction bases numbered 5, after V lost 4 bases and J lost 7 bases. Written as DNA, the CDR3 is TGTGCCAGCAGCTCCAGGGGGCTTGGTGAAAAACTGTTTTTT. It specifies CASSSRGLGEKLFF.

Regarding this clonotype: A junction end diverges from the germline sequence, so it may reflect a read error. The CDR3, as DNA: TGTGCCAGCAGTGCTCAGACGAGAACTGATGCTTTCTTT. Amino acids: CASSAQTRTDAFF. J is TRBJ1-1 and V is TRBV27; D unclear. The CDR3 is 13 residues long. CDR1 MNHEY and CDR2 SMNVEV come from the germline V gene (reference sequence).

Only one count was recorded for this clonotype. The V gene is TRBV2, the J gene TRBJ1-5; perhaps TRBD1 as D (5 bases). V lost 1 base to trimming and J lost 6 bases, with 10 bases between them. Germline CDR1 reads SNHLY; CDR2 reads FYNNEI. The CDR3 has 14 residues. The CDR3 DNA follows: TGTGCCAGCAGTGAAGAGGGGATGTTTCAGCCCCAGCATTTT. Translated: CASSEEGMFQPQHF.

The CDR3 loop reads CASSSQGLEKLFF. CDR3 in DNA: TGTGCCAGCAGCAGCCAGGGTTTGGAAAAACTGTTTTTT. V gene TRBV5-4 combines with J gene TRBJ1-4, with D possibly being TRBD1 (5 bases). The CDR3 extends over 13 amino acids. CDR1 SGHNT and CDR2 YYREEE come from the germline V gene (reference sequence). V was pared by 4 bases and J by 8 bases, with 12 bases between.

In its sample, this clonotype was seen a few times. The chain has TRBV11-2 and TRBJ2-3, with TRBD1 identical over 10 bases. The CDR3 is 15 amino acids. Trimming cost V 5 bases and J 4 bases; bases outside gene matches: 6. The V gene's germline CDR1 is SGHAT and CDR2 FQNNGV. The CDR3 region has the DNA TGTGCCAGCAGCCGGACAGGGGGGCGGGCAGATACGCAGTATTTT. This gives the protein CASSRTGGRADTQYF.

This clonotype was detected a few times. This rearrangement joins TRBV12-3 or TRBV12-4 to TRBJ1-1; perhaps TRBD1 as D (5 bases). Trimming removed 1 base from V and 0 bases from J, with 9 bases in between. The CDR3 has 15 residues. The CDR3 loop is CASSLDGGMNTEAFF. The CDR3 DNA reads TGTGCCAGCAGTTTAGACGGGGGGATGAACACTGAAGCTTTCTTT.

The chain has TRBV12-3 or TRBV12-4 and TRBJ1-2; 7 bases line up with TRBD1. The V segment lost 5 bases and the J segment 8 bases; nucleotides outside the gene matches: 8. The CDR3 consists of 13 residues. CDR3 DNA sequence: TGTGCCAGCAGTCAACAGGGGTATGGAGGCTACACCTTC. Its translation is CASSQQGYGGYTF.

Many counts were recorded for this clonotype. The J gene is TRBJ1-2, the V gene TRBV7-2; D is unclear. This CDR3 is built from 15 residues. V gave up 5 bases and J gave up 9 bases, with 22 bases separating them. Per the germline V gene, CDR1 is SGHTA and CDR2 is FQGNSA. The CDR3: CASSPGTRARSSYTF. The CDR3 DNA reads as TGTGCCAGCAGCCCGGGTACGAGGGCCCGTAGTAGCTACACCTTC.

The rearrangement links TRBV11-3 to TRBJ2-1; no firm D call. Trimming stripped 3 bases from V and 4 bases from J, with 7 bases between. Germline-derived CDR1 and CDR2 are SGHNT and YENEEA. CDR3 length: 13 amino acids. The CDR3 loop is CASSLSRYNEQFF. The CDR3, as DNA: TGTGCCAGCAGCTTGTCCAGATACAATGAGCAGTTCTTC.

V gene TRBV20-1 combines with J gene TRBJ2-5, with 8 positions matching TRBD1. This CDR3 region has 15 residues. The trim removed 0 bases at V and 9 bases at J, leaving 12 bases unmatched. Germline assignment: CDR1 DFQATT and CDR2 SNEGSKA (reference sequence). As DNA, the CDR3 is TGCAGTGCTAGAGATACAGGGGGTCGTGGAAGGGCCCAGTACTTC. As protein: CSARDTGGRGRAQYF.

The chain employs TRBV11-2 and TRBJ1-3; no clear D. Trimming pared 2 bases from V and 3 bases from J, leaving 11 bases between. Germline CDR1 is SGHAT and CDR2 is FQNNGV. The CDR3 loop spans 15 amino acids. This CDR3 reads CASSLQHTSGNTIYF. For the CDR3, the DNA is TGTGCCAGCAGCTTACAGCATACTAGTGGAAACACCATATATTTT.